These T cell receptor beta chains were read from a single sample in a study of T cells after yellow fever vaccination. MiXCR was run by TCRdb on the 5' RACE reads, yielding one entry per CDR3 protein. The data show hundreds of thousands of distinct CDR3 sequences, about 13% seen once. The material was PBMCs, obtained on the day of the yellow fever booster vaccination. These TCRs come from a man aged 25 to 40 who received the YFV17D yellow fever vaccine. CDR3s include the opening cysteine and the closing phenylalanine or tryptophan. Each record gives: clone size, V gene, J gene, D gene, CDR3 DNA, CDR3 protein. A D gene is named only where the DNA matches it firmly. Clone size appears in some rows only: once, few, many, or a class for an expanded clone.

-	TRBV10-3	TRBJ2-7	-	TGTGCCATCAGTGCCGAGCGGGTAGGGTGGGAGCAGTACTTC	CAISAERVGWEQYF
-	TRBV7-2	TRBJ2-3	TRBD1	TGTGCCGGGACAGTCGGCACAGATACGCAGTATTTT	CAGTVGTDTQYF
-	TRBV20-1	TRBJ2-2	-	TGCAGTGCTATAGTCGCGGGAATATCCACCGGGGAGCTGTTTTTT	CSAIVAGISTGELFF
many	TRBV5-6	TRBJ2-7	TRBD1	TGTGCCAGCAGCTTGGTGCAGGGGGCTTACGAGCAGTACTTC	CASSLVQGAYEQYF
-	TRBV5-1	TRBJ1-4	-	TGCGCCAGCAGTTTGGGACGGCCGGAAGATGGGCTGTTTTTT	CASSLGRPEDGLFF
few	TRBV11-2	TRBJ2-1	TRBD2	TGTGCCAGCAGCTTATGGGGCAGCGGGGGTTTTTCCTACAATGAGCAGTTCTTC	CASSLWGSGGFSYNEQFF
-	TRBV3-1	TRBJ2-2	-	TGTGCCAGCAGCCCCTATCACACCGGGGAGCTGTTTTTT	CASSPYHTGELFF
few	TRBV29-1	TRBJ2-2	TRBD2	TGCAGCGTTGTATTAGCGGGAGCTCCCGGGGAGCTGTTTTTT	CSVVLAGAPGELFF
-	TRBV5-1	TRBJ2-3	-	TGCGCCAGCAGCCGAGACGGGGGACTGCACACAGATACGCAGTATTTT	CASSRDGGLHTDTQYF
-	TRBV7-3	TRBJ2-7	-	TGTGCCAGCAGCTCGCCGGGCCTTCTCCACGAGCAGTACTTC	CASSSPGLLHEQYF
-	TRBV5-1	TRBJ2-2	-	TGCGCCAGCAGCTGGCAGACTAGGCCCGACACCGGGGAGCTGTTTTTT	CASSWQTRPDTGELFF
-	TRBV7-2	TRBJ1-1	-	TGTGCCAGCAGCTTTCGGGTGACTGAAGCTTTCTTT	CASSFRVTEAFF
-	TRBV29-1	TRBJ2-1	-	TGCAGCGTTGGATCCCGGTGGTCCGACAATGAGCAGTTCTTC	CSVGSRWSDNEQFF
few	TRBV11-2	TRBJ1-6	-	TGTGCCAGCAGCTTAGGTCTTTTGGAGGGGTCGGATAATTCACCCCTCCACTTT	CASSLGLLEGSDNSPLHF
few	TRBV5-1	TRBJ2-2	TRBD2	TGCGCCAGCAGCCCCTCCGGGGGGGCGAACACCGGGGAGCTGTTTTTT	CASSPSGGANTGELFF
few	TRBV27	TRBJ2-5	TRBD2	TGTGCCAGCAGTCAGGGACTAGCGGGGACGGGGAGGACCCAGTACTTC	CASSQGLAGTGRTQYF
few	TRBV12-3/TRBV12-4	TRBJ2-4	-	TGTGCCAGCAGTACCCAGGGCGGAGTTGGGGACTTC	CASSTQGGVGDF
-	TRBV29-1	TRBJ2-1	TRBD2	TGCAGCGTTGTCCAGACTAGCGGGTTCCATGAGCAGTTCTTC	CSVVQTSGFHEQFF
few	TRBV12-3/TRBV12-4	TRBJ1-1	-	TGTGCCAGCAGTTTTGTAAGAGTAGACGGAACTGAAGCTTTCTTT	CASSFVRVDGTEAFF
few	TRBV20-1	TRBJ1-2	TRBD1	TGCAGTGCTAGAACTATGACAGGGGAAAGTTATGGCTACACCTTC	CSARTMTGESYGYTF
many	TRBV6-5	TRBJ2-5	TRBD1	TGTGCCAGCAGTTCATTAGGGGGCGCGGAGACCCAGTACTTC	CASSSLGGAETQYF
few	TRBV12-3/TRBV12-4	TRBJ1-2	TRBD1	TGTGCCAGCAGATCTGGACAGGCGGTTGGCTACACCTTC	CASRSGQAVGYTF
-	TRBV6-6	TRBJ2-5	TRBD1	TGTGCCAGCAGTTTGACAGGGACAGAGACCCAGTACTTC	CASSLTGTETQYF
few	TRBV5-5	TRBJ2-1	TRBD1	TGTGCCAGCAGCTTGGGACAGGGGCTTTGGAATGAGCAGTTCTTC	CASSLGQGLWNEQFF
-	TRBV20-1	TRBJ2-2	TRBD1	TGCAGTGCTAGAGTGGGGGGACAGGGGGTTACCGGGGAGCTGTTTTTT	CSARVGGQGVTGELFF
-	TRBV7-2	TRBJ1-5	TRBD1	TGTGCCAGCAGATTTACAGGGGGAAATCAGCCCCAGCATTTT	CASRFTGGNQPQHF
-	TRBV4-1	TRBJ2-7	-	TGCGCCAGCAGCCAAGGAGAGTTGGCAGACTACGAGCAGTACTTC	CASSQGELADYEQYF
-	TRBV27	TRBJ2-3	TRBD1	TGTGCCAGCAGTTCTACAGGGGTTCCAGATACGCAGTATTTT	CASSSTGVPDTQYF
few	TRBV20-1	TRBJ2-7	TRBD2	TGCAGTGCTTCCGGGGGACTAGCGGGAACCTACGAGCAGTACTTC	CSASGGLAGTYEQYF
few	TRBV3-1	TRBJ2-7	-	TGTGCCAGCAGCCAAGTGGCAGCTATCGGCTACGAGCAGTACTTC	CASSQVAAIGYEQYF
-	TRBV20-1	TRBJ2-2	-	TGCAGTGCTAGAGATCTCGATAGGCAGAACACCGGGGAGCTGTTTTTT	CSARDLDRQNTGELFF
-	TRBV9	TRBJ2-7	-	TGTGCCAGCAGCGGTTTGGACTACGAGCAGTACTTC	CASSGLDYEQYF
-	TRBV4-3	TRBJ2-1	-	TGCGCCAGCAGCCAACCCATAGAAACAGGGTCCAATGAGCAGTTCTTC	CASSQPIETGSNEQFF
few	TRBV7-2	TRBJ2-3	-	TGTGCCAGCAGCTTAAGTCTAACACTTGCCACAGATACGCAGTATTTT	CASSLSLTLATDTQYF
-	TRBV12-3/TRBV12-4	TRBJ2-4	-	TGTGCCAGCAGACCTGCAACAGGGTTTAAAGGGAAAAACATTCAGTACTTC	CASRPATGFKGKNIQYF
few	TRBV2	TRBJ2-7	-	TGTGCCAGCAGTGCCGACACTTCCTACGAGCAGTACTTC	CASSADTSYEQYF
few	TRBV6-6	TRBJ1-1	-	TGTGCCAGCAGATGGGGGCCGAACACTGAAGCTTTCTTT	CASRWGPNTEAFF
few	TRBV5-6	TRBJ2-7	-	TGTGCCAGCAGCTTGCGTGTGAGATTAGTGGGCGAGCAGTACTTC	CASSLRVRLVGEQYF
-	TRBV29-1	TRBJ2-2	-	TGCAGCGTTATACAGTACACCGGGGAGCTGTTTTTT	CSVIQYTGELFF
-	TRBV10-3	TRBJ1-6	-	TGTGCCACCGGGGAGAGAACACTTTCACCCCTCCACTTT	CATGERTLSPLHF
few	TRBV6-5	TRBJ1-5	TRBD1	TGTGCCAGCAGTTATACAGGGGCAAGCAATCAGCCCCAGCATTTT	CASSYTGASNQPQHF
-	TRBV12-3/TRBV12-4	TRBJ2-1	TRBD2	TGTGCCAGCAGTTTCATTGGGGCGGGAGCAAGCTACAATGAGCAGTTCTTC	CASSFIGAGASYNEQFF
-	TRBV6-1	TRBJ1-2	-	TGTGCCAGCAGTGAAGCTTCCACAGGGTTGGGGTATGGCTACACCTTC	CASSEASTGLGYGYTF
few	TRBV27	TRBJ1-6	TRBD1	TGTGCCAGCAGTTCCTGGACAGGGAATTCACCCCTCCACTTT	CASSSWTGNSPLHF
few	TRBV6-2/TRBV6-3	TRBJ2-7	-	TGTGCCAGCAGTACCTCTCCAGGGGACTACGAGCAGTACTTC	CASSTSPGDYEQYF
-	TRBV20-1	TRBJ2-1	TRBD2	TGCAGTGCTAGAGGAGCGCGGGAGTGGTACAATGAGCAGTTCTTC	CSARGAREWYNEQFF
few	TRBV18	TRBJ2-1	TRBD2	TGTGCCAGCTCACCATCTAGCGGGACCGATGAGCAGTTCTTC	CASSPSSGTDEQFF
-	TRBV7-9	TRBJ1-5	-	TGTGCCAGCAGCTTAGGGGGGGCCTCCTTGGCCCAGCATTTT	CASSLGGASLAQHF
few	TRBV7-3	TRBJ2-3	-	TGTGCCAGCAGCTCACTAGAAACAGATACGCAGTATTTT	CASSSLETDTQYF
few	TRBV7-2	TRBJ2-7	-	TGTGCCAGCAGCTTAGGAGTAGCGGCTTACTACGAGCAGTACTTC	CASSLGVAAYYEQYF
few	TRBV7-2	TRBJ2-3	TRBD1	TGTGCCAGCAGCCTTGGGGACAGGGGCGGAGATACGCAGTATTTT	CASSLGDRGGDTQYF
few	TRBV20-1	TRBJ1-1	-	TGCAGTGCTAGAGATCTTACTAGTAACACTGAAGCTTTCTTT	CSARDLTSNTEAFF
few	TRBV20-1	TRBJ2-7	TRBD2	TGCAGTGCTAGGGGGACTAGCAACTACGAGCAGTACTTC	CSARGTSNYEQYF